These 23 T cell receptor beta chains were all obtained from the same sample, sequenced in a study of T-cell reconstitution after alpha-beta-depleted transplantation in children. Unique molecular identifiers were used to barcode this TCRbeta library. TCRdb called the PCR reads again in MiXCR, with one record for every CDR3 protein. The repertoire has 200,000 to 250,000 distinct CDR3 sequences, about 6.6% of them found once; the top ten carry 4.5% to 6.5%. The sample in question was PBMCs, obtained before TCRalphabeta/CD19-depleted stem cell transplant. These receptors came from a boy aged 2 to 10 with acute lymphoblastic leukemia, due to receive a stem cell transplant.

This clonotype was seen at least ten times. V usage is TRBV9 and J usage is TRBJ2-1; 11 nucleotides match TRBD2. CDR1 and CDR2 from the germline V gene are SGDLS and YYNGEE. The CDR3 spans 18 residues. V dropped 4 bases and J dropped 6; count of bases not matched to a gene: 15. CDR3 sequence reads: CASSPPGRASGGLNEQFF. The CDR3 nucleotides are TGTGCCAGCAGCCCACCGGGTCGGGCTAGCGGGGGGCTCAATGAGCAGTTCTTC.

The table lists this clonotype with a few counts. This rearrangement joins TRBV11-2 to TRBJ2-7; D possibly matches TRBD1 or TRBD2 (5 bases each). V shed 5 bases and J shed 0 bases, with 17 bases lying between them. This CDR3 is 16 amino acids long. Germline V CDR1 and CDR2: SGHAT, FQNNGV. CDR3 bases: TGTGCCAGCAGCGGGGGAGACGCCCCCAGCTCCTACGAGCAGTACTTC. This encodes CASSGGDAPSSYEQYF. Together with reference TRBV11-2 and TRBJ2-7, the CDR3 gives the full variable domain: EAGVAQSPRYKIIEKRQSVAFWCNPISGHATLYWYQQILGQGPKLLIQFQNNGVVDDSQLPKDRFSAERLKGVDSTLKIQPAKLEDSAVYLCASSGGDAPSSYEQYFGPGTRLTVT.

In its sample, this clonotype was seen many times. The J gene is TRBJ2-3, the V gene TRBV14; tentatively, D is TRBD1 (6 bases). V was trimmed by 3 bases and J by 3 bases, leaving 7 bases between them. This CDR3 is built from 13 residues. Germline CDR1 is SGHDN and CDR2 is FVKESK. The CDR3 bases are TGTGCCAGCAGCCAGGGGGCTACAGATACGCAGTATTTT. Translation gives CASSQGATDTQYF.

The table lists this clonotype with a few counts. The DNA of the CDR3 is TGCGCCAGCAGCTCGTTGAGTGGGGACAGCTACACTGAAGCTTTCTTT. Translating gives CASSSLSGDSYTEAFF. The V and J genes are TRBV5-1 and TRBJ1-1; 7 positions agree with TRBD1. J lost 3 bases, V lost 3 bases, and 11 bases had no gene match. The CDR3 sequence is 16 residues long. CDR1 is SGHRS and CDR2 is YFSETQ in the germline V gene.

In this sample, this clonotype turned up many times. The V and J genes are TRBV6-2 or TRBV6-3 and TRBJ2-1; maybe TRBD1 (6 bases). V was clipped by 5 bases and J by 2 bases, with 16 bases between them. The CDR3 is 16 residues long. Per germline, CDR1 MNHEY and CDR2 SVGEGT. As DNA, the CDR3 is TGTGCCAGCAGTGCGTTCCGGGACACCCCCTACAATGAGCAGTTCTTC. As protein: CASSAFRDTPYNEQFF.

The genes are TRBV20-1 and TRBJ1-2; 12 positions agree with TRBD1. Germline V lookup: CDR1 DFQATT, CDR2 SNEGSKA (reference sequence). The CDR3 has 17 residues. V lost 3 bases and J lost 8; bases outside the gene matches: 16. The CDR3 loop reads CSARDPGQGAPVHGYTF. CDR3 DNA: TGCAGTGCTAGGGATCCGGGACAGGGGGCGCCGGTTCACGGCTACACCTTC.

This clonotype was recorded a few times. The chain links TRBV12-3 or TRBV12-4 to TRBJ1-3, with D possibly being TRBD1 (6 bases). Trimming took off 5 bases at V and 2 bases at J, with 16 bases between the two ends. The CDR3 has 16 amino acids. CDR3 amino acids: CASSPYQGYPGNTIYF. The CDR3 nucleotides read TGTGCCAGCAGTCCATATCAGGGGTACCCTGGAAACACCATATATTTT.

At least ten counts were recorded for this clonotype. This rearrangement joins TRBV7-3 to TRBJ2-3; D may be TRBD2 (6 bases). Germline V gene lookup returns CDR1 SGHTA and CDR2 FQGTGA. V lost 2 bases to trimming and J lost 2 bases, with 8 bases between them. The CDR3 is made up of 14 amino acids. CDR3 protein: CASSLSGVTDTQYF. The CDR3 DNA reads TGTGCCAGCAGCTTATCGGGGGTCACAGATACGCAGTATTTT.

The rearrangement uses TRBV5-5 and TRBJ1-5; 7 nucleotides agree with TRBD1. From germline, CDR1 is SGHKS and CDR2 YYEKEE (reference sequence). Unmatched junction bases numbered 6, after V lost 4 bases and J lost 5 bases. The CDR3 runs 14 residues. This chain's CDR3 is CASSMGTADQPQHF. The CDR3 DNA sequence: TGTGCCAGCAGCATGGGGACAGCGGATCAGCCCCAGCATTTT.

The chain is built from TRBV20-1 and TRBJ2-5; no clear D. Trimming left V 0 bases short and J 5 bases short, with 7 bases between. The germline CDR1 and CDR2 sequences are DFQATT and SNEGSKA (reference sequence). The CDR3 length is 12 residues. The CDR3 loop is CSAREGRETQYF. The CDR3 nucleotides read TGCAGTGCTAGAGAGGGCAGGGAGACCCAGTACTTC.

This clonotype has more than one count but fewer than ten. The chain joins TRBV27 to TRBJ1-6, with a weak D call TRBD1 (5 bases). This CDR3 comprises 12 residues. V was pared by 6 bases and J by 6 bases, with 6 bases between. Germline V gene lookup returns CDR1 MNHEY and CDR2 SMNVEV (reference sequence). The CDR3 DNA follows: TGTGCCAGCAGAGACAGTAATTCACCCCTCCACTTT. Its protein product is CASRDSNSPLHF.

This clonotype came up a few times. This sequence joins TRBV20-1 and TRBJ2-7; a possible D gene is TRBD1 (6 bases). V lost 5 bases and J lost 3, with 11 bases in between. This CDR3 region has 12 residues. The germline CDR1 and CDR2 sequences are DFQATT and SNEGSKA (reference sequence). CDR3 nucleotides: TGCAGTGCTCGGGACACTAACTACGAGCAGTACTTC. It specifies CSARDTNYEQYF.

This clonotype was found many times. The V and J genes are TRBV12-3 or TRBV12-4 and TRBJ2-1; 7 bases fit TRBD2. The trim removed 1 base at V and 1 base at J, leaving 7 bases unmatched. The CDR3 runs to 17 residues. In DNA, the CDR3 is TGTGCCAGCAGTTTAGGGTCGCGGGGAGGGTCCTACAATGAGCAGTTCTTC. It yields the protein CASSLGSRGGSYNEQFF.

Concerning this clonotype itself: This clone may be a read error of a much larger clone one base away. The J gene is TRBJ2-5, the V gene TRBV7-2, with a possible D match to TRBD2 (6 bases). The CDR3 spans 15 residues. Germline CDR1 reads SGHTA; CDR2 reads FQGNSA. The CDR3 protein is CAGSLAAGSQETQYF. The CDR3 DNA reads as TGTGCCGGCAGCTTAGCGGCGGGGTCCCAAGAGACCCAGTACTTC. The full variable domain, in which reference TRBV7-2 and TRBJ2-5 provide the parts outside the CDR3, is GAGVSQSPSNKVTEKGKDVELRCDPISGHTALYWYRQSLGQGLEFLIYFQGNSAPDKSGLPSDRFSAERTGGSVSTLTIQRTQQEDSAVYLCAGSLAAGSQETQYFGPGTRLLVL.

The chain joins TRBV29-1 to TRBJ1-4; D is unresolved. The germline V and J ends were trimmed by 6 bases and 6 bases, with 14 bases remaining between them. The germline gives CDR1 SQVTM, CDR2 ANQGSEA. This CDR3 spans 13 amino acids. CDR3 DNA sequence: TGCAGCGTATACACCCAAGGCGATGAAAAACTGTTTTTT. Translated, it gives CSVYTQGDEKLFF.

The sample holds many counts of this clonotype. The chain uses TRBV6-1 and TRBJ2-5, with 10 nucleotides matching TRBD2. This CDR3 is 14 amino acids long. V lost 7 bases to trimming and J lost 5 bases; unmatched junction nucleotides: 7. Germline loops: CDR1 MNHNS, CDR2 SASEGT. This chain's CDR3 is CASNSGGVSETQYF. The CDR3, as DNA: TGTGCCAGCAACAGCGGGGGGGTCTCGGAGACCCAGTACTTC.

The gene calls are TRBV28 and TRBJ2-7; D is possibly TRBD1 (5 bases). Trimming pared 5 bases from V and 0 bases from J, leaving 14 bases between. The germline gives CDR1 MDHEN, CDR2 SYDVKM. CDR3 length equals 15 residues. CDR3 sequence (DNA): TGTGCCAGCAGTCCCCGACTGGACAACTCCTACGAGCAGTACTTC. Translation gives CASSPRLDNSYEQYF.

The rearrangement links TRBV14 to TRBJ2-3; D is unresolved. Germline V lookup: CDR1 SGHDN, CDR2 FVKESK. This CDR3 region has 15 residues. The V gene lost 3 bases and the J gene lost 4 bases, with 14 bases spanning the gap. The CDR3 bases are TGTGCCAGCAGCCAGGCGGATCCGCGAGCAGATACGCAGTATTTT. Its protein is CASSQADPRADTQYF.

The chain combines TRBV2 with TRBJ2-1, with TRBD2 as a possible D gene (6 bases). V lost 2 bases and J 4 bases, leaving 6 bases between the germline ends. CDR1 and CDR2 (germline): SNHLY, FYNNEI. The CDR3 runs to 13 residues. This CDR3 is CASSEREYNEQFF. The CDR3 DNA reads as TGTGCCAGCAGTGAACGGGAGTACAATGAGCAGTTCTTC.

This clonotype was seen ten or more times. The chain has TRBV29-1 and TRBJ1-1; TRBD1 aligns across 7 bases. The trim removed 3 bases at V and 7 bases at J, leaving 8 bases unmatched. Germline values: CDR1 SQVTM, CDR2 ANQGSEA. There are 13 residues in the CDR3. The CDR3 DNA is TGCAGCGTTGATCGGGACAGTAAGATTGAAGCTTTCTTT. Residues: CSVDRDSKIEAFF.

The chain joins TRBV30 to TRBJ2-7, with D possibly being TRBD2 (5 bases). The V end lost 0 bases, the J end lost 0 bases, and 12 bases lay between the germline ends. CDR3 length equals 15 residues. Germline V CDR1 and CDR2: GTSNPN, SVGIG (reference sequence). The CDR3 region has the DNA TGTGCCTGGAGTGTAGGACTGATTAGCTCCTACGAGCAGTACTTC. This encodes CAWSVGLISSYEQYF.

The gene calls are TRBV20-1 and TRBJ1-1; perhaps TRBD1 as D (5 bases). Germline V gives CDR1 DFQATT, CDR2 SNEGSKA (reference sequence). V gave up 2 bases and J gave up 0 bases, with 10 bases separating them. CDR3 size: 14 residues. The CDR3, as DNA: TGCAGTGCTAGACGGGGACGGATGAACACTGAAGCTTTCTTT. Its translation is CSARRGRMNTEAFF.

This clonotype was observed at least ten times. The chain uses TRBV9 and TRBJ1-1, with D possibly matching TRBD1 (6 bases). V was trimmed by 8 bases and J by 2 bases, leaving 19 bases between them. Per the germline V gene, CDR1 is SGDLS and CDR2 is YYNGEE. The CDR3 totals 15 residues. The CDR3 sequence: CASSTGGQENTEAFF. The CDR3 nucleotides are TGTGCCAGTTCAACGGGGGGACAAGAAAACACTGAAGCTTTCTTT.